Listed below are T cell receptor beta chains from one sample, sequenced in a study of vaccination effects on CD4 cells after COVID-19. Profiled with immunoSEQ multiplex PCR; TCRdb holds only in-frame clones, not every one. The sample holds about 25,000 clones, around 70% seen once. These TCRs' antigens remain unknown. Sequenced material: CD4+ T cells from PBMCs cultured without peptide, taken before COVID-19 vaccination. All receptors derive from a human donor who received a COVID-19 vaccine. The CDR3 runs from the conserved cysteine through the conserved F or W. A D gene is named only where the DNA matches it firmly. Clone size appears in some rows only: once, few, many, or a class for an expanded clone.

v_call: TRBV9; d_call: TRBD2; j_call: TRBJ2-1; clone_size: -; cdr3_aa: CASSVAAGGTYNEQFF; cdr3_nt: TGTGCCAGCAGCGTAGCTGCGGGGGGGACCTACAATGAGCAGTTCTTC
v_call: TRBV7-2; d_call: -; j_call: TRBJ1-1; clone_size: few; cdr3_aa: CASSLAGDTEAFF; cdr3_nt: TGTGCCAGCAGCTTAGCAGGGGACACTGAAGCTTTCTTT
v_call: TRBV15; d_call: TRBD1; j_call: TRBJ1-2; clone_size: -; cdr3_aa: CATSRDGDSLTNYGYTF; cdr3_nt: TGTGCCACCAGCAGAGATGGGGACAGTCTTACTAACTATGGCTACACCTTC
v_call: TRBV19; d_call: TRBD1; j_call: TRBJ1-6; clone_size: -; cdr3_aa: CASSWDRVGNSPLHF; cdr3_nt: TGTGCCAGTAGTTGGGACAGGGTGGGGAATTCACCCCTCCACTTT
v_call: TRBV30; d_call: -; j_call: TRBJ1-2; clone_size: few; cdr3_aa: CAWTHRSRDIYTF; cdr3_nt: TGTGCCTGGACCCATAGGAGCAGGGATATCTACACCTTC
v_call: TRBV14; d_call: -; j_call: TRBJ2-7; clone_size: -; cdr3_aa: CASSGLYEQYF; cdr3_nt: TGTGCCAGCAGCGGCCTCTACGAGCAGTACTTC
v_call: TRBV2; d_call: -; j_call: TRBJ2-2; clone_size: few; cdr3_aa: CASRGRGWGTGELFF; cdr3_nt: TGTGCCAGCAGAGGCCGGGGGTGGGGCACCGGGGAGCTGTTTTTT
v_call: TRBV12-5; d_call: TRBD1; j_call: TRBJ1-3; clone_size: -; cdr3_aa: CASGLTTGRVSGNTIYF; cdr3_nt: TGTGCTAGTGGTTTAACGACAGGGAGAGTGTCCGGAAACACCATATATTTT
v_call: TRBV11-2; d_call: -; j_call: TRBJ2-1; clone_size: -; cdr3_aa: CASSLAPEGIEQFF; cdr3_nt: TGTGCCAGCAGCTTGGCCCCTGAGGGGATCGAGCAGTTCTTC
v_call: TRBV4-1; d_call: TRBD2; j_call: TRBJ2-4; clone_size: -; cdr3_aa: CASSQGSGNLAKNIQYF; cdr3_nt: TGCGCCAGCAGCCAAGGAAGCGGGAATCTAGCCAAAAACATTCAGTACTTC
v_call: TRBV27; d_call: -; j_call: TRBJ1-1; clone_size: -; cdr3_aa: CATVLTGTWYTEAFF; cdr3_nt: TGTGCCACCGTCCTTACAGGGACGTGGTACACTGAAGCTTTCTTT
v_call: TRBV2; d_call: TRBD2; j_call: TRBJ2-2; clone_size: -; cdr3_aa: CASSASGRAGGELFF; cdr3_nt: TGTGCCAGCAGTGCTAGCGGGAGGGCGGGCGGGGAGCTGTTTTTT
v_call: TRBV5-4; d_call: -; j_call: TRBJ2-3; clone_size: -; cdr3_aa: CASSFENTQYF; cdr3_nt: TGTGCCAGCAGCTTCGAGAATACGCAGTATTTT
v_call: TRBV10-3; d_call: -; j_call: TRBJ1-4; clone_size: -; cdr3_aa: CAISESSGTNEKLFF; cdr3_nt: TGTGCCATCAGTGAGTCTTCTGGAACTAATGAAAAACTGTTTTTT
v_call: TRBV30; d_call: TRBD1; j_call: TRBJ2-5; clone_size: -; cdr3_aa: CAWSRGLQETQYF; cdr3_nt: TGTGCCTGGAGTAGGGGGCTCCAAGAGACCCAGTACTTC
v_call: TRBV5-1; d_call: TRBD2; j_call: TRBJ2-2; clone_size: few; cdr3_aa: CASSFSSGNTGELFF; cdr3_nt: TGCGCCAGCAGCTTTTCTAGCGGCAACACCGGGGAGCTGTTTTTT
v_call: TRBV3-1/TRBV3-2; d_call: -; j_call: TRBJ1-6; clone_size: few; cdr3_aa: CASSQGGDNSPLHF; cdr3_nt: TGTGCCAGCAGCCAAGGTGGGGACAACTCACCCCTCCACTTT
v_call: TRBV5-6; d_call: TRBD1; j_call: TRBJ1-6; clone_size: -; cdr3_aa: CASSLAGGNNSPLHF; cdr3_nt: TGTGCCAGCAGCTTGGCAGGGGGCAATAATTCACCCCTCCACTTT
v_call: TRBV3-1/TRBV3-2; d_call: -; j_call: TRBJ1-1; clone_size: -; cdr3_aa: CASSRDGNTEAFF; cdr3_nt: TGTGCCAGCAGCCGGGACGGGAACACTGAAGCTTTCTTT
v_call: TRBV12-3/TRBV12-4; d_call: -; j_call: TRBJ1-4; clone_size: few; cdr3_aa: CASSLREKLFF; cdr3_nt: TGTGCCAGCAGTTTACGGGAAAAACTGTTTTTT
v_call: TRBV4-3; d_call: -; j_call: TRBJ2-5; clone_size: -; cdr3_aa: CASSQVWVNRSIQETQYF; cdr3_nt: TGCGCCAGCAGCCAAGTTTGGGTAAACAGGTCCATTCAAGAGACCCAGTACTTC
v_call: TRBV7-2; d_call: -; j_call: TRBJ2-3; clone_size: -; cdr3_aa: CASSPRASRGYTDTQYF; cdr3_nt: TGTGCCAGCAGCCCCCGGGCTAGTAGGGGTTATACAGATACGCAGTATTTT
v_call: TRBV7-8; d_call: -; j_call: TRBJ1-4; clone_size: -; cdr3_aa: CASSFGGEGEKLFF; cdr3_nt: TGTGCCAGCAGCTTTGGCGGGGAAGGAGAAAAACTGTTTTTT
v_call: TRBV5-1; d_call: -; j_call: TRBJ2-1; clone_size: -; cdr3_aa: CASSLLGSGGVHNEQFF; cdr3_nt: TGCGCCAGCAGCTTGCTCGGTAGTGGAGGCGTCCACAATGAGCAGTTCTTC
v_call: TRBV19; d_call: TRBD2; j_call: TRBJ2-3; clone_size: few; cdr3_aa: CASTQGTSGDTQYF; cdr3_nt: TGTGCCAGTACTCAAGGGACTAGCGGAGATACGCAGTATTTT
v_call: TRBV10-2; d_call: -; j_call: TRBJ2-7; clone_size: few; cdr3_aa: CASSESGVSQYF; cdr3_nt: TGCGCCAGCAGTGAGTCGGGGGTTTCGCAGTACTTC
v_call: TRBV6-2/TRBV6-3; d_call: -; j_call: TRBJ1-2; clone_size: few; cdr3_aa: CASSLQGHGYTF; cdr3_nt: TGTGCCAGCAGTTTACAGGGCCATGGCTACACCTTC
v_call: TRBV6-5; d_call: -; j_call: TRBJ2-7; clone_size: -; cdr3_aa: CASSRQGGNEQYF; cdr3_nt: TGTGCCAGCAGTCGACAGGGAGGCAACGAGCAGTACTTC
v_call: TRBV4-2; d_call: TRBD2; j_call: TRBJ2-1; clone_size: -; cdr3_aa: CASSQDLRGRGEQFF; cdr3_nt: TGTGCCAGCAGCCAAGATCTTCGAGGGCGGGGGGAGCAGTTCTTC
v_call: TRBV6-5; d_call: TRBD1; j_call: TRBJ1-3; clone_size: -; cdr3_aa: CASSPRDSRVGTIYF; cdr3_nt: TGTGCCAGCAGTCCCCGGGACAGCCGAGTAGGCACCATATATTTT
v_call: TRBV18; d_call: TRBD1; j_call: TRBJ1-6; clone_size: once; cdr3_aa: CASSPAGTGVSPLHF; cdr3_nt: TGTGCCAGCTCACCAGCCGGGACAGGGGTTTCACCCCTCCACTTT
v_call: TRBV5-4; d_call: -; j_call: TRBJ2-4; clone_size: -; cdr3_aa: CASSLDSLAKNIQYF; cdr3_nt: TGTGCCAGCAGCTTGGACAGCTTAGCCAAAAACATTCAGTACTTC